Below, 21 T cell receptor beta chains from the same sample are listed, as sequenced in a study of shared clonotypes between healthy human individuals. Generated by immunoSEQ multiplex PCR, the TCRdb table keeps only in-frame clones and is missing some. The table records about 1.4 million clones, around 97% of them present only once. Input material: naive CD4+ T cells sorted from blood. Subset of the sample: CD45RA+ positively selected. The receptors were gathered from a man younger than 40 in good health.

The chain links TRBV11-3 to TRBJ2-7; possibly TRBD2 for D (6 bases). CDR3 size: 15 residues. Germline CDR1 is SGHNT and CDR2 is YENEEA. The germline V and J ends were trimmed by 11 bases and 0 bases, with 20 bases remaining between them. The CDR3 is CAALEGRNLSYEQYF. DNA for the CDR3: TGTGCCGCCTTGGAGGGCCGGAACCTCTCCTACGAGCAGTACTTC.

The J gene is TRBJ2-3, the V gene TRBV29-1; 9 bases are a match to TRBD1. The CDR3 runs 16 residues. Germline loops: CDR1 SQVTM, CDR2 ANQGSEA. J lost 4 bases, V lost 1 base, and 9 bases had no gene match. Written as DNA, the CDR3 is TGCAGCGTTGAAGGGCGCCGGGACAGGGCCCCAGATACGCAGTATTTT. Translating it yields CSVEGRRDRAPDTQYF.

The chain recombines TRBV9 with TRBJ1-1, with D maybe TRBD1 (5 bases). Trimming pared 4 bases from V and 0 bases from J, leaving 13 bases between. CDR1 and CDR2 (germline): SGDLS, YYNGEE. The CDR3 spans 15 residues. Written as DNA, the CDR3 is TGTGCCAGCAGCCAACACGCGACAGTGAACACTGAAGCTTTCTTT. Its translation: CASSQHATVNTEAFF.

In the case of this clone: Other DNA sequences in the sample encode the same CDR3. This rearrangement joins TRBV7-8 to TRBJ1-1; D not certain. CDR3 length: 13 amino acids. Per the germline V gene, CDR1 is SGHVS and CDR2 is FQNEAQ. Trimming took 5 bases from V and 3 from J, leaving 10 bases between them. The CDR3 reads CASSLGWDTEAFF. In nucleotides, the CDR3 is TGTGCCAGCAGCCTCGGCTGGGACACTGAAGCTTTCTTT.

The rearrangement uses TRBV7-2 and TRBJ1-2; no clear D. This CDR3 comprises 16 residues. Germline V lookup: CDR1 SGHTA, CDR2 FQGNSA. Trimming shortened V by 5 bases and J by 3 bases, and 19 bases separated the two germline ends. This CDR3 is CASSAYPGPLDYGYTF. DNA for the CDR3: TGTGCCAGCAGCGCGTATCCGGGCCCCTTGGACTATGGCTACACCTTC.

As to this clone: At one of its ends the junction is not consistent with the germline gene, which may arise from a read error. The genes are TRBV18 and TRBJ2-2, with a possible D match to TRBD1 (6 bases). Per germline, CDR1 KGHSH and CDR2 LQKENI. The CDR3 covers 15 residues. CDR3: CASPPDSLNTGELFF. The CDR3 DNA reads as TGTGCCAGCCCACCGGACAGCCTGAACACCGGGGAGCTGTTTTTT.

A note on this clone: In the same sample, other DNA sequences code for this CDR3. The chain joins TRBV28 to TRBJ1-1; no clear D. The CDR3 is 14 residues long. V lost 2 bases to trimming and J lost 1 base, with 8 bases between them. CDR1 is MDHEN, CDR2 SYDVKM, per germline. The CDR3 bases are TGTGCCAGCAGTTTACTGGGTGGGAACACTGAAGCTTTCTTT. Its protein product is CASSLLGGNTEAFF.

The rearrangement links TRBV25-1 to TRBJ2-7; D may be TRBD2 (6 bases). The CDR3 loop spans 15 amino acids. Germline CDR1 and CDR2: MGHDK and SYGVNS. The V gene lost 1 base and the J gene lost 7 bases, with 17 bases spanning the gap. The CDR3 reads CASSESRLGAGEQYF. The CDR3 nucleotides read TGTGCCAGCAGTGAATCACGACTAGGGGCAGGGGAGCAGTACTTC.

V usage is TRBV28 and J usage is TRBJ1-2; TRBD1 might be the D (5 bases). Germline V lookup: CDR1 MDHEN, CDR2 SYDVKM. V was cut by 6 bases and J by 8 bases, with 16 bases left in between. The CDR3 has 13 amino acids. CDR3 DNA sequence: TGTGCCAGCAGGATCTCAGGGACCTCAGGCTACACCTTC. Protein: CASRISGTSGYTF.

The chain joins TRBV7-6 to TRBJ2-1; D is unclear. Germline V gene sequence: CDR1 SGHVS, CDR2 FNYEAQ. V lost 2 bases to trimming and J lost 5 bases, with 10 bases between them. This CDR3 contains 14 residues. The CDR3 DNA reads TGTGCCAGCAGCTTATCGGGCAGCCACAATGAGCAGTTCTTC. Protein product: CASSLSGSHNEQFF. Together with reference TRBV7-6 and TRBJ2-1, the CDR3 gives the full variable domain: GAGVSQSPRYKVTKRGQDVALRCDPISGHVSLYWYRQALGQGPEFLTYFNYEAQQDKSGLPNDRFSAERPEGSISTLTIQRTEQRDSAMYRCASSLSGSHNEQFFGPGTRLTVL.

Of note for this clone: The junction does not match germline at one end; this may be a read error. The chain couples TRBV6-1 to TRBJ2-2; the match to TRBD1 covers 9 bases. This CDR3 comprises 14 residues. Germline V lookup: CDR1 MNHNS, CDR2 SASEGT. The DNA for the CDR3 is TGTGCCGGCAGGGTCGGACAGGGGTCCGGGGAGCTGTTTTTT. It is translated as CAGRVGQGSGELFF.

V and J are TRBV5-1 and TRBJ1-4, with 8 bases identical to TRBD1. J lost 10 bases, V lost 5 bases, and 4 bases had no gene match. This CDR3 comprises 12 residues. CDR1 SGHRS and CDR2 YFSETQ come from the germline V gene. The CDR3 region has the DNA TGCGCCAGCAGTAAAACAGGGGGAAAACTGTTTTTT. Translated: CASSKTGGKLFF. Based on the CDR3 plus reference TRBV5-1 and TRBJ1-4, the full variable domain is KAGVTQTPRYLIKTRGQQVTLSCSPISGHRSVSWYQQTPGQGLQFLFEYFSETQRNKGNFPGRFSGRQFSNSRSEMNVSTLELGDSALYLCASSKTGGKLFFGSGTQLSVL.

About this clone: Other DNA sequences within the sample encode an identical CDR3. The V and J genes are TRBV5-1 and TRBJ1-1; D may be TRBD1 (5 bases). The germline V gene encodes CDR1 SGHRS and CDR2 YFSETQ. V was clipped by 1 base and J by 2 bases, with 6 bases between them. The CDR3 is made up of 13 amino acids. The CDR3 DNA reads TGCGCCAGCAGCTTGCAGGGTAACACTGAAGCTTTCTTT. It is translated as CASSLQGNTEAFF. The entire variable domain, with the rest obtained from reference TRBV5-1 and TRBJ1-1, is as follows: KAGVTQTPRYLIKTRGQQVTLSCSPISGHRSVSWYQQTPGQGLQFLFEYFSETQRNKGNFPGRFSGRQFSNSRSEMNVSTLELGDSALYLCASSLQGNTEAFFGQGTRLTVV.

V is TRBV7-9 and J is TRBJ1-2; no definite D call. This CDR3 contains 13 residues. Germline V CDR1 and CDR2: SEHNR, FQNEAQ (reference sequence). The V end was cut by 2 bases, the J end by 5 bases, with 9 bases between. CDR3 protein: CASSLRTDYGYTF. The CDR3 bases are TGTGCCAGCAGCTTAAGGACGGATTATGGCTACACCTTC.

This chain connects TRBV2 to TRBJ2-7; the D is unclear. CDR1 SNHLY and CDR2 FYNNEI come from the germline V gene. Trimming pared 2 bases from V and 3 bases from J, leaving 5 bases between. This CDR3 comprises 12 residues. The CDR3 is CASSELNYEQYF. The CDR3, as DNA: TGTGCCAGCAGTGAACTGAACTACGAGCAGTACTTC. Together with reference TRBV2 and TRBJ2-7, the CDR3 gives the full variable domain: EPEVTQTPSHQVTQMGQEVILRCVPISNHLYFYWYRQILGQKVEFLVSFYNNEISEKSEIFDDQFSVERPDGSNFTLKIRSTKLEDSAMYFCASSELNYEQYFGPGTRLTVT.

This chain links TRBV7-2 with TRBJ2-1, with a possible D match to TRBD2 (6 bases). The CDR3 is 15 residues long. The V gene's germline CDR1 is SGHTA and CDR2 FQGNSA. Trimming cost V 1 base and J 3 bases, with 10 bases left between them. The CDR3 nucleotides read TGTGCCAGCAGCTTAGGGCAGGAGGGCTACAATGAGCAGTTCTTC. Translated: CASSLGQEGYNEQFF.

This clone has a single count. V gene TRBV10-3 combines with J gene TRBJ2-7, with 10 bases fitting TRBD1. Germline CDR1 is ENHRY and CDR2 is SYGVKD. The CDR3 loop spans 17 amino acids. Losses at the gene ends were 2 bases for V and 5 bases for J; bases not matched to a gene: 12. CDR3 DNA: TGTGCCATCAGTGAGCCAATAGACCGGGACAGGGGCCACGAGCAGTACTTC. It codes for CAISEPIDRDRGHEQYF.

The rearrangement uses TRBV28 and TRBJ1-4; weak D call: TRBD1 (5 bases). CDR1 and CDR2 (germline): MDHEN, SYDVKM. The CDR3 has 13 residues. Trimming shortened V by 6 bases and J by 8 bases, and 13 bases separated the two germline ends. CDR3 loop: CASRGVGTEKLFF. In nucleotides, the CDR3 is TGTGCCAGCAGGGGGGTTGGAACGGAAAAACTGTTTTTT. The variable domain in full, with the rest retrieved from reference TRBV28 and TRBJ1-4, is DVKVTQSSRYLVKRTGEKVFLECVQDMDHENMFWYRQDPGLGLRLIYFSYDVKMKEKGDIPEGYSVSREKKERFSLILESASTNQTSMYLCASRGVGTEKLFFGSGTQLSVL.

The sample holds one count of this clone. This chain joins TRBV2 and TRBJ2-2; D is possibly TRBD1 (5 bases). Germline values: CDR1 SNHLY, CDR2 FYNNEI. The V end lost 6 bases, the J end lost 3 bases, and 8 bases lay between the germline ends. This CDR3 has 13 amino acids. This CDR3 reads CASRWGDTGELFF. Written as DNA, the CDR3 is TGTGCCAGCAGATGGGGCGACACCGGGGAGCTGTTTTTT.

This chain links TRBV11-2 with TRBJ2-5; perhaps TRBD2 as D (5 bases). The CDR3 consists of 17 residues. Trimming stripped 5 bases from V and 2 bases from J, with 21 bases between. From germline, CDR1 is SGHAT and CDR2 FQNNGV. DNA of the CDR3: TGTGCCAGCAGCCCCGGGCGGAGGCAGACCCTACAAGAGACCCAGTACTTC. As protein: CASSPGRRQTLQETQYF. Using reference TRBV11-2 and TRBJ2-5 for the parts outside the CDR3, the full variable domain is EAGVAQSPRYKIIEKRQSVAFWCNPISGHATLYWYQQILGQGPKLLIQFQNNGVVDDSQLPKDRFSAERLKGVDSTLKIQPAKLEDSAVYLCASSPGRRQTLQETQYFGPGTRLLVL.

V usage is TRBV18 and J usage is TRBJ2-7; 7 positions agree with TRBD2. CDR1 and CDR2 from the germline V gene are KGHSH and LQKENI. The CDR3 is made up of 15 amino acids. Trimming at V came to 1 base and at J to 2 bases, leaving 5 bases not matched to a gene. This chain's CDR3 is CASSPQREDAYEQYF. DNA for the CDR3: TGTGCCAGCTCACCACAGCGGGAAGATGCCTACGAGCAGTACTTC.